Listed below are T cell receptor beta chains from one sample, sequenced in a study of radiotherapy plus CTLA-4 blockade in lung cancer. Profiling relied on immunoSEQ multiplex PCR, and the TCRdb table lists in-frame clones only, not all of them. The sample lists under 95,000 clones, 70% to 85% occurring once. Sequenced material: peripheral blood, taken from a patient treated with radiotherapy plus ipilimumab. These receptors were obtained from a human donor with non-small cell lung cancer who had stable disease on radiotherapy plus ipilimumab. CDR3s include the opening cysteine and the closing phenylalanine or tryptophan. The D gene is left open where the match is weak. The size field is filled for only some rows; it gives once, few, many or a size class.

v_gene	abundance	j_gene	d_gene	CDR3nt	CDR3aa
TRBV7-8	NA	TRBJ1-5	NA	TGTGCCAGCAGCTTAGCGTTCGGGGCTCAGCCCCAGCATTTT	CASSLAFGAQPQHF
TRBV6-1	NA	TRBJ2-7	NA	TGTGCCAGCAGTGACGGGGGCGACTACTACGAGCAGTACTTC	CASSDGGDYYEQYF
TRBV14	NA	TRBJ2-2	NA	TGTGCCAGCAGCTCAATTACAGGGTCCGGGGAGCTGTTTTTT	CASSSITGSGELFF
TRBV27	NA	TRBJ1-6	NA	TGTGCCAGCAGTTTAGACGGTCCGGGGACCTATAATTCACCCCTCCACTTT	CASSLDGPGTYNSPLHF
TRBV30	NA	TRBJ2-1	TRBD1	TGTGCCTGGAAAGGGTTACCGGCGGGTCAAAAACGAGGGGGCCGGGACAGCTCCTACAATGAGCAGTTCTTC	CAWKGLPAGQKRGGRDSSYNEQFF
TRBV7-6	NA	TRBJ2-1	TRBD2	TGTGCCAGCAGCTTAAGGGGTCTAGCGGACTACAATGAGCAGTTCTTC	CASSLRGLADYNEQFF
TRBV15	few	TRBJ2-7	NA	TGTGCCACCAGCCGCTCCGGGACCACCGCCTACGAGCAGTACTTC	CATSRSGTTAYEQYF
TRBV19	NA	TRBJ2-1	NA	TGTGCCAGTAGTTATGGGGGGCGAGGAGGGGTCGACGAGCAGTTCTTC	CASSYGGRGGVDEQFF
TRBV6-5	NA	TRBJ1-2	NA	TGTGCCAGCAGTGAACGGCCGGCCAACTATGGCTACACCTTC	CASSERPANYGYTF
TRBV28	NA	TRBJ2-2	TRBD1	TGTGCCAGCAGTACCCCCGGGACAGGGTCCGGGGAGCTGTTTTTT	CASSTPGTGSGELFF
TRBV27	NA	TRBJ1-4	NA	TGTGCCAGCAGTTTATCGGGTAGTACAGGCAGTAATGAAAAACTGTTTTTT	CASSLSGSTGSNEKLFF
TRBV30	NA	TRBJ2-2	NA	TGTGCCTGGAGGGAGGGTTTCTTGACCGGGGAGCTGTTTTTT	CAWREGFLTGELFF
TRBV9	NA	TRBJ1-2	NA	TGTGCCAGCAGCCCCCACGGGGCCGAGCTCTTCTATGGCTACACCTTC	CASSPHGAELFYGYTF
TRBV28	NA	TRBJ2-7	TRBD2	TGTGCCAGCAGCTTAACTGCTAGCGGATTCTACGAGCAGTACTTC	CASSLTASGFYEQYF
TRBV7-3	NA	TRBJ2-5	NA	TGTGCCAGCAGCCGAGGGTCTGGGGAGACCCAGTACTTC	CASSRGSGETQYF
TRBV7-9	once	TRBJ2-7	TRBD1	TGTGCCAGCAGCCCTCCGACAGGGAAAAGCTCCTACGAGCAGTACTTC	CASSPPTGKSSYEQYF
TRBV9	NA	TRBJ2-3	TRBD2	TGTGCCAGCAGCGAGCGACTAGCGGGATCCACAGATACGCAGTATTTT	CASSERLAGSTDTQYF
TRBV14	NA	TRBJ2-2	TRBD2	TGTGCCAGCAGCCAGGGGACTAGTCAGATCGGGGAGCTGTTTTTT	CASSQGTSQIGELFF
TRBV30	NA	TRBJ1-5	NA	TGTGCCTGGAGTGTCAGGCAGTACAATCAGCCCCAGCATTTT	CAWSVRQYNQPQHF
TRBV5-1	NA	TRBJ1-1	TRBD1	TGCGCCAGCAGCTTGGGTTGGGGACAGCTGAACACTGAAGCTTTCTTT	CASSLGWGQLNTEAFF
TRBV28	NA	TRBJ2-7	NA	TGTGCCAGCAGTCCCTTGCCTACCCCAGGCTCCTACGAGCAGTACTTC	CASSPLPTPGSYEQYF
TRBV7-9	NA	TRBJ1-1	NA	TGTGCCAGCAGCTCCCGGGGTCTGGAAGCTTTCTTT	CASSSRGLEAFF
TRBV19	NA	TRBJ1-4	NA	TGTGCCAGTAGTACGGTCCTTAATGAAAAACTGTTTTTT	CASSTVLNEKLFF
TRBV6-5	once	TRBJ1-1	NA	TGTGCCAGCAGTCCGTACCCGGGTAAAGGTACTGAAGCTTTCTTT	CASSPYPGKGTEAFF
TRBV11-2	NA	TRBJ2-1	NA	TGTGCCAGCAGCTTAGGGTGGACAAACTACAATGAGCAGTTCTTC	CASSLGWTNYNEQFF
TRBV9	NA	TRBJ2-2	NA	TGTGCCAGCAGCGTAGCGGCCCCAAAGAGGGGTGGACCGAAGGCCGGGGAGCTGTTTTTT	CASSVAAPKRGGPKAGELFF
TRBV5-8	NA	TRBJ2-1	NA	TGTGCCAGCAGCTTGGCCCTCTACAATGAGCAGTTCTTC	CASSLALYNEQFF
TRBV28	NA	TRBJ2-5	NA	TGTGCCAGCCGCCCAGGGGGGGAGACCCAGTACTTC	CASRPGGETQYF
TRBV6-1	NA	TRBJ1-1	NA	TGTGCCAGCAGTGAAAACAAGTTGCGAAGGGAAGCTTTCTTT	CASSENKLRREAFF
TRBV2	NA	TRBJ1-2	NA	TGTGCCAGCAGCTCATATACAGGGTATGGCTACACCTTC	CASSSYTGYGYTF
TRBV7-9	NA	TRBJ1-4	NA	TGTGCCAGCAGCTTAGCAGGGGTGGAAAAACTGTTTTTT	CASSLAGVEKLFF
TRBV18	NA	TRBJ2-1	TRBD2	TGTGCCAGTTACTCTACTAGCGGGTACAATGAGCAGTTCTTC	CASYSTSGYNEQFF
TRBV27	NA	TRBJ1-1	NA	TGTGCCAGCAGTTTATCTCCCTCTGTGAACACTGAAGCTTTCTTT	CASSLSPSVNTEAFF
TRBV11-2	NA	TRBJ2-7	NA	TGTGCCAGCAGCTTGGAACGGGGTCTCTACGAGCAGTACTTC	CASSLERGLYEQYF
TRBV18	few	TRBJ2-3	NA	TGTGCCAGCTCACCCGACCAGGGAGATACGCAGTATTTT	CASSPDQGDTQYF
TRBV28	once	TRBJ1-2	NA	TGTGCCAGCAGTTTACTCGGGGCCGGCTATGGCTACACCTTC	CASSLLGAGYGYTF
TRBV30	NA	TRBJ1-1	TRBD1	TGTGCCTGGAGTGTACGACAGGGCCGCGGCACTGAAGCTTTCTTT	CAWSVRQGRGTEAFF
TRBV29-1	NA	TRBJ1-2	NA	TGCAGCGTCCCTGGACAGTATGGCTACACCTTC	CSVPGQYGYTF
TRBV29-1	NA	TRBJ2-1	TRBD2	TGCAGCGTGGCGGGACTAGCGGGAGCGACCTACAATGAGCAGTTCTTC	CSVAGLAGATYNEQFF
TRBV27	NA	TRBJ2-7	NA	TGTGCCAGCAGACGGACTCCCAAGGCCTACGAGCAGTACTTC	CASRRTPKAYEQYF
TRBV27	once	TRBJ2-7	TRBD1	TGTGCCAGCAGTCCCGGACAGCCGGGACAGGGGTACGAGCAGTACTTC	CASSPGQPGQGYEQYF
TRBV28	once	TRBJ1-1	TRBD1	TGTGCCAGCAGTTCCTGGACAGGGGGCGCAAACACTGAAGCTTTCTTT	CASSSWTGGANTEAFF
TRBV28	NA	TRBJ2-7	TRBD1	TGTGCCAGCAGTTTAGTAGTGGACAGGGACAGGATATACGAGCAGTACTTC	CASSLVVDRDRIYEQYF
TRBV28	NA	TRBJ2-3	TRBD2	TGTGCCAGCAGTATAGCGGGAAACACAGATACGCAGTATTTT	CASSIAGNTDTQYF
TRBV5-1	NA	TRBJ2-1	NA	TGCGCCAGCAACTGGGAAGGGGCGACCTACAATGAGCAGTTCTTC	CASNWEGATYNEQFF
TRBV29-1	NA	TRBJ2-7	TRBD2	TGCAGCGTTGCAGCGGGGGGCACGTACGAGCAGTACTTC	CSVAAGGTYEQYF
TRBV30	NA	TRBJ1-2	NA	TGTGCCTCTGGACAGAGCTATGGCTACACCTTC	CASGQSYGYTF
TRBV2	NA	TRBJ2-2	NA	TGTGCCAGCGGGATAGGGGGTTTGAACACCGGGGAGCTGTTTTTT	CASGIGGLNTGELFF
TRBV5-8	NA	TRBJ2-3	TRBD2	TGTGCCAGCAACCAGCGGGGAAGCACAGATACGCAGTATTTT	CASNQRGSTDTQYF
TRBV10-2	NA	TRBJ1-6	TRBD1	TGCGCCAGCTCGGGACAGGGGCTTAATTCACCCCTCCACTTT	CASSGQGLNSPLHF
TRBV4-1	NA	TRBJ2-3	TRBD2	TGCGCCAGCAGCCAAGTGGGACTAGGTGGCACAGATACGCAGTATTTT	CASSQVGLGGTDTQYF
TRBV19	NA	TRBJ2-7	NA	TGTGCCAGTAGTATCGGGGGCGGCTACGAGCAGTACTTC	CASSIGGGYEQYF